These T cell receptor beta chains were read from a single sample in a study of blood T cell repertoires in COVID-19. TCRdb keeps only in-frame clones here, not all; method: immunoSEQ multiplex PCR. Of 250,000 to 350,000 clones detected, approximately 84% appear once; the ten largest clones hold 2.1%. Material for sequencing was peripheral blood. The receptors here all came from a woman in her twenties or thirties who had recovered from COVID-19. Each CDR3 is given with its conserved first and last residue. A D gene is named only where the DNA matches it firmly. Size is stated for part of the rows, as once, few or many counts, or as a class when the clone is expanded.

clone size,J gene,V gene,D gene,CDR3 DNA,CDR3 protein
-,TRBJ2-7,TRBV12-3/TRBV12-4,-,TGTGCCAGCAGTCGGGGGTACGAGCAGTACTTC,CASSRGYEQYF
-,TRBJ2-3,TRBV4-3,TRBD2,TGCGCCAGCAGATTACTAGCGGGAGCAGCAGATACGCAGTATTTT,CASRLLAGAADTQYF
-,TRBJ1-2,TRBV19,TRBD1,TGTGCCAGTAGTCCAGACAGGGGGCAAAACTATGGCTACACCTTC,CASSPDRGQNYGYTF
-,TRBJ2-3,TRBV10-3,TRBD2,TGTGCCACTTCCGGGACTAGCGGGACAGATACGCAGTATTTT,CATSGTSGTDTQYF
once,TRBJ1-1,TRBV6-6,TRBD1,TGTGCCAGCATTTACACAGGGGGCATAGGGAACACTGAAGCTTTCTTT,CASIYTGGIGNTEAFF
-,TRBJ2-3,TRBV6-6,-,TGTGCCAGCAGTTTCACCACTAGCACGCAGTATTTT,CASSFTTSTQYF
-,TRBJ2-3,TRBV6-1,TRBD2,TGTGCCAGCAGTGTAAAGACTAGCGGGGCCCTTTATGTGACAGATACGCAGTATTTT,CASSVKTSGALYVTDTQYF
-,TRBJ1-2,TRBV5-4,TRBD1,TGTGCCAGCAGCCCAGACTTGGACAGGGTCGCAGGCTACACCTTC,CASSPDLDRVAGYTF
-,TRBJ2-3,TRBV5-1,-,TGCGCCAGCAGCTTAGGGCGGGGAGGCGATACGCAGTATTTT,CASSLGRGGDTQYF
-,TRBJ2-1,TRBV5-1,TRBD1,TGCGCCAGCAGTCGACAGGGTTCGGATGAGCAGTTCTTC,CASSRQGSDEQFF
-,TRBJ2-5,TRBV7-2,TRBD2,TGTGCCAGCAGTCCGGCGGGAGCGGGGGGGAGAGAGACCCAGTACTTC,CASSPAGAGGRETQYF
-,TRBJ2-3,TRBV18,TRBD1,TGTGCCAGCTCCCAACGTCCCAGGGGGCTTCCGGGAGATACGCAGTATTTT,CASSQRPRGLPGDTQYF
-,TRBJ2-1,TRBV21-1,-,TGTGCCAGCAGCAAGTGCGGGGACAGGGGTTCCAATGAGCAGTTCTTC,CASSKCGDRGSNEQFF
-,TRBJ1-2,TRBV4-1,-,TGCGCCAGCAGCCAAGATCAGGGCCTGACTGCGCCTTTCTATGGCTACACCTTC,CASSQDQGLTAPFYGYTF
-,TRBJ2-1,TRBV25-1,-,TGTGCCAGCAGTAACCCCGACGGGACTCAAGAGCAGTTCTTC,CASSNPDGTQEQFF
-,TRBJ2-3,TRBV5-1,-,TGCGCCAGCAGCCCGGGTGGGGGGACAGATACGCAGTATTTT,CASSPGGGTDTQYF
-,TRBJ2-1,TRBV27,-,TGTGCCAGCAGAACAGAGTACAATGAGCAGTTCTTC,CASRTEYNEQFF
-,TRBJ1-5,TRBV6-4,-,TGTGCCAGCAGTGACACCAGCGGTCAGCCCCAGCATTTT,CASSDTSGQPQHF
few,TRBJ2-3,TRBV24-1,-,TGTGCCACCAGTGATTTGGGCGGGCCTAGCACAGATACGCAGTATTTT,CATSDLGGPSTDTQYF
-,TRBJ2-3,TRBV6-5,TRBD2,TGTGCCAGCAGTTATGAGGGACTAGGAAGCACAGATACGCAGTATTTT,CASSYEGLGSTDTQYF
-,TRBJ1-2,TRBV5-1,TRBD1,TGCGCCAGCAGCTTGGGAACAGGGGCAACTAACTATGGCTACACCTTC,CASSLGTGATNYGYTF
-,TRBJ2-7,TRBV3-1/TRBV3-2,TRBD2,TGTGCCAGCAGGGGCGGGGGGACAAACGAGCAGTACTTC,CASRGGGTNEQYF
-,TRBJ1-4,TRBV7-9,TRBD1,TGTGCCAGCAGCCCCCCGGAATCAGGGGGGGAAAAACTGTTTTTT,CASSPPESGGEKLFF
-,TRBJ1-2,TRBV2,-,TGTGCCAGCAGGGGGGCAAGCTACACCTTC,CASRGASYTF
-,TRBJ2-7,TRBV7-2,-,TGTGCCAGCAGCTTAGGCCCAGGCACCTACGAGCAGTACTTC,CASSLGPGTYEQYF
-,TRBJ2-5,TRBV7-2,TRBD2,TGTGCCAGCAGCTTTCGCGTAGCGGGAGGTCAAGAGACCCAGTACTTC,CASSFRVAGGQETQYF
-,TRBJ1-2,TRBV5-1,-,TGCGCCAGCACTGTCGATGGGGGCGCCAATGGCTACACCTTC,CASTVDGGANGYTF
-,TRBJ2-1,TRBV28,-,TGTGCCAGCCAATTGAGCCCCCGAGAGCAGTTCTTC,CASQLSPREQFF
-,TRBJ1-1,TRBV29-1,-,TGCAGCGTTGAAGATCGGTCCGGGTCTACTGAAGCTTTCTTT,CSVEDRSGSTEAFF
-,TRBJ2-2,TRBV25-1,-,TGTGCCAGCCGATCAATGGGGGCCTACACCGGGGAGCTGTTTTTT,CASRSMGAYTGELFF
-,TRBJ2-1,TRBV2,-,TGTGCCAGCAGTGAGGTCCCAGGGAATGAGCAGTTCTTC,CASSEVPGNEQFF
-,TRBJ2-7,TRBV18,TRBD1,TGTGCCAGCTCATTCGGACAGGGGGAGTCCTACGAGCAGTACTTC,CASSFGQGESYEQYF
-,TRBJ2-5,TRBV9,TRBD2,TGTGCCAGCAGCTCGGGACTAGCGAGCTACCAAGAGACCCAGTACTTC,CASSSGLASYQETQYF
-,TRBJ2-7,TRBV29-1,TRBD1,TGCAGCGTTGAAGATGGGGGACAGGGGATCTACGAGCAGTACTTC,CSVEDGGQGIYEQYF
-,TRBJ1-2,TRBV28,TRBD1,TGTGCCAGCAGTCCAAGACAGGGACTTTGGGGCTACACCTTC,CASSPRQGLWGYTF
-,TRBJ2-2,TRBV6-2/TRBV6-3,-,TGTGCCAGCAGCCACCAGGGGTCCGGGGAGCTGTTTTTT,CASSHQGSGELFF
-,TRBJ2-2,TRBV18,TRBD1,TGTGCCAGCTCCCCTGGGACAGGGGGATTCGCCGGGGAGCTGTTTTTT,CASSPGTGGFAGELFF
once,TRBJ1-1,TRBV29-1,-,TGCAGCGTTGAAGATCGATATCAGGTGACGACCGACCTCGGGAATACTGAAGCTTTCTTT,CSVEDRYQVTTDLGNTEAFF
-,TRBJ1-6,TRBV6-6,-,TGTGCCAGCAGCCCCCACGAGCTGGATAATTCACCCCTCCACTTT,CASSPHELDNSPLHF
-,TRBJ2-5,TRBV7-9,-,TGTGCCAGCAGCTTGACACTCCAAGAGACCCAGTACTTC,CASSLTLQETQYF
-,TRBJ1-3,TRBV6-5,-,TGTGCCAGTCATTCCGGACTGAGGGGGAACACCATATATTTT,CASHSGLRGNTIYF
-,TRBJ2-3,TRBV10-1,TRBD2,TGCGCCAGCAGTGAGCGGGGGGGCGCGGGGACAGATACGCAGTATTTT,CASSERGGAGTDTQYF
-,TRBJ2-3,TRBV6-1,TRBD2,TGTGCCAGCAGTGCAGCCTTAGCGGGAGGGACAGATACGCAGTATTTT,CASSAALAGGTDTQYF
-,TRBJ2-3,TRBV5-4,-,TGTGCCAGCAGCTTGGCGGGAGATACGCAGTATTTT,CASSLAGDTQYF
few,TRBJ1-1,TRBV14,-,TGTGCCAGCAGCCTGTACGGGGGAACGACTGAAGCTTTCTTT,CASSLYGGTTEAFF
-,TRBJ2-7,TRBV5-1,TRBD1,TGCGCCAGCAGCTCGGACAGGGCGGCGTCCTACGAGCAGTACTTC,CASSSDRAASYEQYF
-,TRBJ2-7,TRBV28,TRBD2,TGTGCCAGCAGTTTCCCTACCGACCCACTAGCGGTAAAAAGCTCCTACGAGCAGTACTTC,CASSFPTDPLAVKSSYEQYF
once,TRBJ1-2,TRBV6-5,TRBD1,TGTGCCAGCAGCTCAGGGGGCGGCTACACCTTC,CASSSGGGYTF
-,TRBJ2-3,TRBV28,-,TGTGCCAGCAATCAGGGCGGCACAGATACGCAGTATTTT,CASNQGGTDTQYF
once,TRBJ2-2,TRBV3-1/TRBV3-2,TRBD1,TGTGCCAGCACCATGGAAGGAAGGGGGCGCGTCACCGGGGAGCTGTTTTTT,CASTMEGRGRVTGELFF
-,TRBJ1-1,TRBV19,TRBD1,TGTGCCAGTAGTATAGGGGACAGGGGGAACACTGAAGCTTTCTTT,CASSIGDRGNTEAFF
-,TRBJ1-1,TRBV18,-,TGTGCCAGCTCACCAAAACCGGGGAGCACTGAAGCTTTCTTT,CASSPKPGSTEAFF
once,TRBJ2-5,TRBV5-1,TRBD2,TGCGCCAGCAGCCCGGGACTAGGAGAGACCCAGTACTTC,CASSPGLGETQYF
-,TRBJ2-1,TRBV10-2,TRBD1,TGCGCCAGCAAGCAGGGGGTTGGCAATGAGCAGTTCTTC,CASKQGVGNEQFF
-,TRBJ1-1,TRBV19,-,TGTGCCAGTAGTTTAGGAGGAGACGAAGCTTTCTTT,CASSLGGDEAFF